This T cell receptor (beta chain) was captured in a study of blood T cell repertoires in COVID-19. J lost 6 bases, V lost 4 bases, and 0 bases had no gene match. Germline CDR1 WSHSY, CDR2 SAAADI. There are 13 residues in the CDR3. Method: immunoSEQ multiplex PCR; TCRdb's copy keeps in-frame clones and lacks some. The table shows under 300,000 clones, with approximately 87% occurring only once. The chain employs TRBV10-2 and TRBJ2-7, with 13 positions matching TRBD2. The receptor comes from a man aged 55 to 70 with acute or convalescent COVID-19. Specimen: peripheral blood. CDR3 nucleotides: TGCGCCAGCAGTGGGACTAGCGGGGGCGAGCAGTACTTC. It codes for CASSGTSGGEQYF.